The rows below give T cell receptor beta chains drawn from one sample of a study of T cells in Graves' hyperthyroidism and ophthalmopathy. TCRdb independently ran MiXCR on the multiplex PCR reads; one entry per CDR3 protein. The top ten clones hold roughly 17% of a sample with around 700,000 distinct CDR3 sequences, roughly a sixth of them seen once. The sequencing input was blood. These receptors came from a woman aged 45-65 years with Graves' hyperthyroidism that later progressed to Graves' ophthalmopathy. Both conserved end residues are part of each CDR3. Each record gives: clone size, V gene, D gene, J gene, CDR3 protein, CDR3 DNA. The D gene is left open where the match is weak. Rows give clone size only sometimes, using once, few, many, or a class for an expanded clone.

>many|TRBV5-1|.|TRBJ2-1
CASSFRASTGSSYNEQFF
TGCGCCAGCAGCTTCAGGGCCAGTACAGGGAGCTCCTACAATGAGCAGTTCTTC
>few|TRBV7-8|.|TRBJ1-4
CASSLEGNEKLFF
TGTGCCAGCAGCTTAGAGGGGAATGAAAAACTGTTTTTT
>few|TRBV6-5|TRBD1|TRBJ2-6
CASSCSAGGFGGANVLTF
TGTGCCAGCAGTTGCTCGGCAGGGGGATTCGGTGGGGCCAACGTCCTGACTTTC
>many|TRBV12-3/TRBV12-4|.|TRBJ1-1
CASSFWYLGGAVVNTEAFF
TGTGCCAGCAGTTTCTGGTATCTTGGGGGGGCGGTTGTGAACACTGAAGCTTTCTTT
>few|TRBV29-1|TRBD2|TRBJ2-3
CSVEQLAGGFGTDTQYF
TGCAGCGTTGAACAGTTAGCGGGGGGGTTCGGCACAGATACGCAGTATTTT
>many|TRBV2|TRBD1|TRBJ1-1
CASKSAQGATTEAFF
TGTGCCAGCAAGTCTGCCCAGGGGGCGACCACTGAAGCTTTCTTT
>many|TRBV3-1|.|TRBJ1-5
CASSQGASSNQPQHF
TGTGCCAGCAGCCAAGGGGCAAGTAGCAATCAGCCCCAGCATTTT
>many|TRBV7-2|.|TRBJ1-5
CASSLAGEAQPQHF
TGTGCCAGCAGTTTGGCCGGGGAGGCTCAGCCCCAGCATTTT
>many|TRBV20-1|.|TRBJ1-5
CSARPNSNQPQHF
TGCAGTGCTAGGCCGAATAGCAATCAGCCCCAGCATTTT
>.|TRBV29-1|.|TRBJ2-3
CSVYWRRSTDTQYF
TGCAGCGTGTACTGGCGGCGAAGCACAGATACGCAGTATTTT
>.|TRBV6-2/TRBV6-3|.|TRBJ1-1
CASSWNRDTAWAFF
TGTGCCAGCAGTTGGAACCGGGACACCGCGTGGGCTTTCTTT
>few|TRBV5-1|.|TRBJ2-3
CASLETGNPTDTQYF
TGCGCCAGCTTAGAAACGGGAAACCCCACAGATACGCAGTATTTT
>few|TRBV13|.|TRBJ1-1
CASREDRTGGTEAFF
TGTGCCAGCAGGGAAGACAGGACGGGAGGCACTGAAGCTTTCTTT
>.|TRBV29-1|.|TRBJ1-3
CSVEGPGEAGNTIYF
TGCAGCGTTGAAGGTCCGGGCGAAGCCGGAAACACCATATATTTT
>few|TRBV5-1|TRBD1|TRBJ1-1
CASRYETGMNTEAFF
TGCGCCAGCAGGTATGAGACAGGGATGAACACTGAAGCTTTCTTT
>.|TRBV6-5|.|TRBJ2-7
CASRRDDGYEQYF
TGTGCCAGCAGGAGGGACGACGGCTACGAGCAGTACTTC
>few|TRBV24-1|.|TRBJ2-4
CATSDGQFQYF
TGTGCCACCAGTGATGGACAGTTTCAGTACTTC
>many|TRBV30|.|TRBJ2-7
CASNGGYEQYF
TGTGCCTCTAATGGGGGATACGAGCAGTACTTC
>.|TRBV9|TRBD2|TRBJ2-5
CASSVASSGGAQETQYF
TGTGCCAGCAGCGTAGCATCTAGCGGGGGGGCCCAAGAGACCCAGTACTTC
>few|TRBV5-6|.|TRBJ2-2
CATQGGLAGELFF
TGTGCCACCCAAGGAGGGTTAGCCGGGGAGCTGTTTTTT
>many|TRBV11-2|.|TRBJ2-2
CASSFLGQANTGELFF
TGTGCCAGCAGCTTTTTGGGGCAGGCGAACACCGGGGAGCTGTTTTTT
>many|TRBV20-1|.|TRBJ1-1
CSAGDRRTAEAFF
TGCAGTGCCGGCGACAGACGAACGGCTGAAGCTTTCTTT
>few|TRBV10-2|TRBD2|TRBJ2-1
CASRVGGFNEQFF
TGCGCCAGCAGGGTGGGGGGGTTCAATGAGCAGTTCTTC
>many|TRBV20-1|TRBD1|TRBJ1-1
CSATGTGTNQMNTEAFF
TGCAGTGCTACCGGGACAGGGACGAATCAAATGAACACTGAAGCTTTCTTT
>few|TRBV9|.|TRBJ2-3
CASSVRLESDTQYF
TGTGCCAGCAGCGTCCGTCTGGAGTCAGATACGCAGTATTTT
>.|TRBV6-2/TRBV6-3|.|TRBJ2-2
CASRELSTGELFF
TGTGCCAGCAGAGAGTTGAGCACCGGGGAGCTGTTTTTT
>.|TRBV6-2/TRBV6-3|.|TRBJ1-5
CASTRTVNSNQPQHF
TGTGCCAGCACCCGGACGGTTAATAGCAATCAGCCCCAGCATTTT
>once|TRBV19|.|TRBJ2-5
CASSIGGAVGGQETQYF
TGTGCCAGTAGTATAGGAGGCGCAGTGGGCGGGCAAGAGACCCAGTACTTC
>.|TRBV7-7|.|TRBJ2-1
CASSPRPRGSYNEQFF
TGTGCTAGCAGCCCCCGACCCCGAGGGTCCTACAATGAGCAGTTCTTC
>few|TRBV6-2/TRBV6-3|TRBD1|TRBJ1-1
CASKTGALNTEAFF
TGTGCCAGCAAGACAGGGGCGTTGAACACTGAAGCTTTCTTT
>many|TRBV4-1|.|TRBJ1-2
CASSRASGSYGYTF
TGCGCCAGCAGCAGGGCCAGCGGGAGCTATGGCTACACCTTC
>many|TRBV6-1|TRBD2|TRBJ2-7
CASSVAGDPYEQYF
TGTGCCAGCAGCGTAGCGGGGGACCCTTACGAGCAGTACTTC
>.|TRBV20-1|.|TRBJ1-3
CSAGTWESGNTIYF
TGCAGTGCTGGAACTTGGGAGTCTGGAAACACCATATATTTT
>many|TRBV12-3/TRBV12-4|TRBD1|TRBJ1-5
CASSFSTGVYNQPQHF
TGTGCCAGCAGTTTCTCGACAGGGGTATACAATCAGCCCCAGCATTTT
>many|TRBV20-1|TRBD2|TRBJ2-3
CSAIGLAGGTDTQYF
TGCAGTGCTATCGGACTAGCGGGGGGCACAGATACGCAGTATTTT
>.|TRBV5-1|.|TRBJ1-2
CASSLRGNGYGYTF
TGCGCCAGCAGCTTGCGAGGTAACGGCTATGGCTACACCTTC
>once|TRBV5-4|TRBD1|TRBJ2-2
CASGLTPGGAPGELFF
TGTGCCAGCGGGTTGACCCCAGGGGGCGCCCCCGGGGAGCTGTTTTTT
>many|TRBV9|TRBD1|TRBJ1-2
CASSVGTGFHGYTF
TGTGCCAGCAGCGTAGGGACAGGGTTTCATGGCTACACCTTC
>.|TRBV2|TRBD1|TRBJ2-3
CASCAGTGHTDTQYF
TGTGCCAGCTGCGCCGGGACAGGGCACACAGATACGCAGTATTTT
>few|TRBV11-2|.|TRBJ2-7
CASSQEGTVKAYEQYF
TGCGCCAGCAGCCAGGAAGGGACCGTGAAGGCCTACGAGCAGTACTTC
>many|TRBV6-1|TRBD1|TRBJ2-5
CASRRIPSGTAQETQYF
TGTGCCAGCAGACGAATCCCTTCTGGGACAGCCCAAGAGACCCAGTACTTC
>.|TRBV18|.|TRBJ2-5
CASSQDSLQETQYF
TGTGCCAGCTCACAGGATAGCCTTCAAGAGACCCAGTACTTC
>.|TRBV6-4|.|TRBJ1-4
CASSYSPRDIREKLFF
TGTGCCAGCAGTTACTCGCCCCGGGACATCCGTGAAAAACTGTTTTTT
>.|TRBV5-4|.|TRBJ1-1
CASSLGLVMRGDTEAFF
TGTGCCAGCAGCTTGGGCCTGGTCATGCGAGGCGACACTGAAGCTTTCTTT
>.|TRBV5-1|.|TRBJ1-1
CASSLVSGINTEAFF
TGCGCCAGCAGTCTGGTGTCAGGGATTAACACTGAAGCTTTCTTT
>few|TRBV5-1|.|TRBJ1-1
CASSLDGRGAFF
TGCGCCAGCAGCTTGGACGGTAGGGGAGCTTTCTTT
>few|TRBV7-9|.|TRBJ2-3
CASSLEFDTQYF
TGTGCCAGCAGCTTAGAGTTCGATACGCAGTATTTT
>few|TRBV12-3/TRBV12-4|.|TRBJ1-1
CASSLNYEAFF
TGTGCCAGCAGTTTAAACTACGAAGCTTTCTTT